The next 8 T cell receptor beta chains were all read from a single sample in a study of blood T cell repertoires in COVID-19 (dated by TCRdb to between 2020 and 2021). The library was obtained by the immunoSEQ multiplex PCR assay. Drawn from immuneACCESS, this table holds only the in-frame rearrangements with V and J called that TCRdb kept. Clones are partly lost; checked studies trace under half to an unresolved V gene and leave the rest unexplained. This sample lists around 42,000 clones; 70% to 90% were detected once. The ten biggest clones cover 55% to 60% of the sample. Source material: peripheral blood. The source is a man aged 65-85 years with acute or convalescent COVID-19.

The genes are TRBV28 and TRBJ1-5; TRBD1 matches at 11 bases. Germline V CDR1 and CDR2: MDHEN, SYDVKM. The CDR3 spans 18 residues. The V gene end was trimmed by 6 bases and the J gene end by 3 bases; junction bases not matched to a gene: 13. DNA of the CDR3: TGTGCCAGCAGATCCAAAGGGGACAGGGGGGCTGACAATCAGCCCCAGCATTTT. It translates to CASRSKGDRGADNQPQHF.

In DNA, the CDR3 is TGTGCCAGCAGCAAGGGGGACAGGGAGGACGTCCTGACTTTC. It specifies CASSKGDREDVLTF. J is TRBJ2-6 and V is TRBV21-1; TRBD1 reflects the table's D call only, with no check against the DNA. TRBV21-1 constitutes a pseudogene. The CDR3 totals 14 residues.

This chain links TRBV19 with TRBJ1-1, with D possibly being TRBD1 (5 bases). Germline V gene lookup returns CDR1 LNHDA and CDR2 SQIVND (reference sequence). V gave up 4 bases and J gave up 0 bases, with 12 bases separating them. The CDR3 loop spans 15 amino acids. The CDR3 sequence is CASSRTLFMNTEAFF. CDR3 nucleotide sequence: TGTGCCAGTAGTAGGACACTGTTCATGAACACTGAAGCTTTCTTT.

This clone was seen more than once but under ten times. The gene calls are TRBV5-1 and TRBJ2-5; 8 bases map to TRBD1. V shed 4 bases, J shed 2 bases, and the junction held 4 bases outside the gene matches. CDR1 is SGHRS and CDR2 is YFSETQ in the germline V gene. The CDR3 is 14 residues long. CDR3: CASSVGQAQETQYF. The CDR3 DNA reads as TGCGCCAGCAGCGTGGGACAGGCTCAAGAGACCCAGTACTTC.

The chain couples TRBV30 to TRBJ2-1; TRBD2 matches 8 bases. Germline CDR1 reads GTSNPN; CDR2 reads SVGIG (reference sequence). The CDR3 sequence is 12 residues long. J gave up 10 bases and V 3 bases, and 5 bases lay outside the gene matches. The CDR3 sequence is CAWSETSGEQFF. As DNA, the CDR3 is TGTGCCTGGAGCGAAACTAGCGGAGAGCAGTTCTTC.

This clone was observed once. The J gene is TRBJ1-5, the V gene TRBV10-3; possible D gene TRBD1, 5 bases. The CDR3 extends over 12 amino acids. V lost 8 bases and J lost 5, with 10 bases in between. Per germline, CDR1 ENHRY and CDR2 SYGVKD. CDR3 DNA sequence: TGTGCCATCGGTATACAGGATCAGCCCCAGCATTTT. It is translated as CAIGIQDQPQHF.

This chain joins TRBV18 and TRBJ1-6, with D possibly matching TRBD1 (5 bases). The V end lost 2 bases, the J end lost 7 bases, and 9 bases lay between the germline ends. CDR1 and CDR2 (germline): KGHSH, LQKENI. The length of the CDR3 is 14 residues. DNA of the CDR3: TGTGCCAGCTCACCAGTCAGGGAAAATTCACCCCTCCACTTT. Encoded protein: CASSPVRENSPLHF.

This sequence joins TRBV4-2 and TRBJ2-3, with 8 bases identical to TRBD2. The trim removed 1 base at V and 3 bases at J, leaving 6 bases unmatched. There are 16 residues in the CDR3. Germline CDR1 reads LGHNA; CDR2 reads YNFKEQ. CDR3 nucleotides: TGTGCCAGCAGCCAAGTAAGCGGGAGTCGGACAGATACGCAGTATTTT. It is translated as CASSQVSGSRTDTQYF.